This T cell receptor (beta chain) was observed in a study of vaccination effects on CD4 cells after COVID-19. On this clone itself: What it binds is not known.

Sequencing used immunoSEQ multiplex PCR; TCRdb keeps in-frame clones, though not all of them. This table has roughly 45,000 clones, around 72% appearing once. The study's findings and limits: Few convalescent patients were studied, and early post-infection samples were lacking.

CD4+ T cells specific for antigen were expanded with viral peptide pools by the ViraFEST assay before sequencing. The culture ran for roughly ten days before CD4+ T cells were isolated. The person was diagnosed with PCR-confirmed SARS-CoV-2 infection between March and December 2020. The CDR3 runs to 15 residues. Trimming removed 4 bases from V and 5 bases from J; junction bases left unmatched: 12. Germline V gene data show CDR1 as SGDLS and CDR2 as YYNGEE. This clonotype originated in a human donor who had a prior SARS-CoV-2 infection. The chain uses TRBV9 and TRBJ2-7; 7 bases are shared with TRBD1. This material consisted of CD4+ T cells from PBMCs cultured with a peptide pool, taken before COVID-19 vaccination. The CDR3 region has the DNA TGTGCCAGCAGCCTAAATATACAGGGGCGGGACGAGCAGTACTTC. The encoded protein is CASSLNIQGRDEQYF.